This T cell receptor beta chain was profiled in a study of cytomegalovirus exposure and HLA in healthy donors. The CDR3 spans 17 residues. The germline V gene encodes CDR1 SGHNT and CDR2 YYREEE (reference sequence). The V gene end was trimmed by 3 bases and the J gene end by 5 bases; junction bases not matched to a gene: 8. For this clone: The antigen remains unidentified.

Study observations and caveats: Cytomegalovirus association was assigned to around 150 TCR beta chains.

The method was immunoSEQ multiplex PCR; TCRdb's version includes in-frame clones alone and lacks a portion of them. Of around 140,000 clones in the sample, approximately 86% were seen once. The genes are TRBV5-4 and TRBJ2-5, with 15 bases matching TRBD2. The source material was PBMCs. The TCR comes from a man aged 18 to 35 in good health and CMV-seropositive. The CDR3 coding sequence is TGTGCCAGCAGCTCCGGACTAGCGGGGGGGCCAGAGGAGACCCAGTACTTC. Translation gives CASSSGLAGGPEETQYF. The whole variable domain, remainder taken from reference TRBV5-4 and TRBJ2-5, is ETGVTQSPTHLIKTRGQQVTLRCSSQSGHNTVSWYQQALGQGPQFIFQYYREEENGRGNFPPRFSGLQFPNYSSELNVNALELDDSALYLCASSSGLAGGPEETQYFGPGTRLLVL.